The source of this T cell receptor beta chain is a study of spatial heterogeneity in lung cancer (dated by TCRdb to the late 2010s). About the full investigation: The donors were more than 65 patients from the lung TRACERx cohort who had early-stage, untreated non-small cell lung cancer. Follow-up PBMC samples were sequenced whenever the samples were available, and the median time to follow-up was approximately 24 months after resection. More beta-chain than alpha-chain transcripts were consistently detected, likely reflecting higher beta-chain transcript abundance. In the raw uncorrected reads, each unique combination of TCR and UMI appeared more than ten times on average. The study linked features of the TCR repertoire to counts of nonsynonymous mutations, which were determined by whole-exome sequencing of tumor tissue. Both alpha and beta chains were TCR-sequenced in samples taken at surgery, namely 220 tumor regions, fewer than 85 matched nontumor lung samples and just over 55 PBMC samples. In non-small cell lung cancer, the study quantitatively compared TCR alpha and beta repertoires across several tumor regions, matched nontumor lung, and blood. Points the paper makes about the study in general: Ubiquitous expanded tumor TCRs were found in blood more often at tumor resection than at routine follow-up. Confirming at a functional level the hypothesis that regional TCRs recognize regional mutations was considered to require additional single-cell paired TCR alpha and beta sequencing. Comparisons of baseline and follow-up blood repertoires included only around 14 patients.

Comments on this clonotype: No antigen is known for it. Base qualities are not recorded, but no much larger clone differs from it by a single base.

Library preparation was by 5' RACE. The sample was run on a NextSeq 500. The TCR library protocol attached a unique molecular identifier to each TCR cDNA molecule to allow correction of PCR and sequencing errors. The source study handled its data this way. TCR identification, UMI-based error correction and CDR3 extraction were all carried out with Decombinator tools. Expanded TCRs were defined as those above a frequency of 2 per 1,000, corresponding to the top 1% of the tumor frequency distribution. Renyi diversity was calculated using the R vegan package after each repertoire was subsampled 100 times to 5,000 TCRs. CDR3 similarity networks were built from amino acid triplet string-kernel similarity, with CDR3s being connected when pairwise similarity was above 0.82. TCRdb trimmed the raw reads at Q25, called clones with MiXCR and kept productive beta chains. For every CDR3 protein sequence, its rows merge into one entry that carries the most common genes and DNA. These V and J calls derive from TCRdb rather than the authors' analysis. The sample includes 72,000 or so distinct CDR3 sequences, with 8% to 10% observed a single time. The ten most abundant clones make up around 1.9% of the sample.

Including cysteine and phenylalanine, the CDR3 has 13 amino acids. Left in the record is the CDR3 DNA by itself, 39 bases read in frame from the first base. V has 7 bases trimmed and J has 1 base trimmed; junction bases matching no gene number 3. The germline V gene specifies SGHRS as CDR1 and YFSETQ as CDR2. Sample time point, as interpreted from the label and publication: blood at routine non-recurrence follow-up after resection. Whole RNA extracted from tumor and nontumor lung tissue, or from cryopreserved PBMC samples, was used for TCR sequencing without cell sorting. Only patients for whom sufficient RNA was available from at least two tumor regions were selected for TCR sequencing.

Sequences were derived from PBMCs, sampled at follow-up. The origin of this receptor is a female donor with early-stage non-small cell lung cancer. Rearrangement joined TRBV5-1 to TRBJ2-5; 8 central bases correspond to TRBD2. The bases read TGCGCCAGCCGAACTAGCGGCCAAGAGACCCAGTACTTC. This codes for CASRTSGQETQYF.